Listed below are T cell receptor beta chains from one sample, sequenced in a study of blood T cell repertoires in COVID-19. Sequencing used immunoSEQ multiplex PCR; TCRdb keeps in-frame clones, though not all of them. The sample carries 150,000 to 200,000 clones, roughly three quarters recorded once. The material sequenced was peripheral blood. Source of these receptors: a woman older than 75 with COVID-19, enrolled during active disease. CDR3s include the opening cysteine and the closing phenylalanine or tryptophan. A D gene is named only where the DNA matches it firmly.

d_gene,v_gene,j_gene,CDR3nt,CDR3aa
.,TRBV27,TRBJ2-1,TGTGCCAGCCTCCGTAGGCAGGCGGGCGAGCAGTTCTTC,CASLRRQAGEQFF
TRBD1,TRBV7-2,TRBJ2-7,TGTGCCAGCAGCCGCCGACAGGGTAGTCCTAGCTCGATTACCTACGAGCAGTACTTC,CASSRRQGSPSSITYEQYF
.,TRBV14,TRBJ2-3,TGTGCCAGCAGCCGAAGCCCCACAGATACGCAGTATTTT,CASSRSPTDTQYF
.,TRBV5-4,TRBJ2-5,TGTGCCAGCAGTCGTTCGGAGACCCAGTACTTC,CASSRSETQYF
TRBD2,TRBV9,TRBJ2-5,TGTGCCAGCAGCGCGGGACTACGGGAGACCCAGTACTTC,CASSAGLRETQYF
.,TRBV28,TRBJ2-7,TGTGCCAGCAGTTTAACGCGAGAAAAGGAGCAGTACTTC,CASSLTREKEQYF
.,TRBV7-6,TRBJ1-4,TGTGCCAGCAGCTCGAGGGAGGGAATCGATGAAAAACTGTTTTTT,CASSSREGIDEKLFF
TRBD2,TRBV15,TRBJ2-1,TGTGCCACCAGCAGAGATCCTAGCGGGAGGAAGGGTGAGCAGTTCTTC,CATSRDPSGRKGEQFF
TRBD1,TRBV5-6,TRBJ1-2,TGTGCCAGCAGCTTGGAAAGGACAGGGGATTTCGACTATGGCTACACCTTC,CASSLERTGDFDYGYTF
TRBD1,TRBV27,TRBJ2-7,TGTGCCAGCGGATGGACAGGGAGCTACGAGCAGTACTTC,CASGWTGSYEQYF
TRBD2,TRBV2,TRBJ2-3,TGTGCCAGCTCCTGGACTAGCGGGGGGGGCACAGATACGCAGTATTTT,CASSWTSGGGTDTQYF
TRBD1,TRBV9,TRBJ2-2,TGTGCCAGCAGTTTCTGGGACAGGAGGGCCGGGGAGCTGTTTTTT,CASSFWDRRAGELFF
.,TRBV28,TRBJ1-2,TGTGCCAGCAGGACCATGGGAGACTATGGCTACACCTTC,CASRTMGDYGYTF
.,TRBV4-1,TRBJ2-5,TGCGCCAGCAGCCAAGAAGGTAGCTCGGAGACCCAGTACTTC,CASSQEGSSETQYF
TRBD1,TRBV28,TRBJ1-4,TGTGCCAGCAGCCGACCGGGACAGGGACTGGGAAAACTGTTTTTT,CASSRPGQGLGKLFF